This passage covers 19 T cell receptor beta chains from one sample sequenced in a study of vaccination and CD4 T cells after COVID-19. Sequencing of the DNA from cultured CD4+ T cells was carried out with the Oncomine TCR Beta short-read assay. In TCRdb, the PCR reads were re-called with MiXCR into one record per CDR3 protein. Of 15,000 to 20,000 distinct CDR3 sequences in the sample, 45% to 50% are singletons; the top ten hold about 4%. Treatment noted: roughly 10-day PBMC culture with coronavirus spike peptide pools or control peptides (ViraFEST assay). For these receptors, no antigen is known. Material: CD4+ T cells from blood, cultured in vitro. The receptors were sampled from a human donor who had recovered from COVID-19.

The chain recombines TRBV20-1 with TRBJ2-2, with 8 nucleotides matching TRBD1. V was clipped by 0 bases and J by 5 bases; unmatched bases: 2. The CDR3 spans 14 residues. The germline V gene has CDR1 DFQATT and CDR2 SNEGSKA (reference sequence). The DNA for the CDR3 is TGCAGTGCTAGAGACAGGGGGCGTACCGGGGAGCTGTTTTTT. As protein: CSARDRGRTGELFF.

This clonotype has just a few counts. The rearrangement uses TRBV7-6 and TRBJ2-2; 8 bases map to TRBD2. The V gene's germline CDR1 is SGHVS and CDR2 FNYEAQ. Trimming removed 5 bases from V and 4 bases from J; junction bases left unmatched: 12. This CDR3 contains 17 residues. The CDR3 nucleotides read TGTGCCAGCAGCCGCGGGGGGTCGGGTCCAATCACCGGGGAGCTGTTTTTT. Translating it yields CASSRGGSGPITGELFF.

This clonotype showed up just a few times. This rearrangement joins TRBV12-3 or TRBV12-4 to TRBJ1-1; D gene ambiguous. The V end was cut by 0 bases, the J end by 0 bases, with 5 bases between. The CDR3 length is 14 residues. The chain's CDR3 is CASSLAALNTEAFF. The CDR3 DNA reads TGTGCCAGCAGTTTAGCGGCCCTGAACACTGAAGCTTTCTTT.

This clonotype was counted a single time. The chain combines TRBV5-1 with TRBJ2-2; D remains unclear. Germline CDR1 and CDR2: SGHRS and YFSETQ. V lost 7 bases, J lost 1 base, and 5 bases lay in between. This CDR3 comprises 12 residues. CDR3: CASGWNTGELFF. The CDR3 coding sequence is TGCGCCAGCGGGTGGAACACCGGGGAGCTGTTTTTT.

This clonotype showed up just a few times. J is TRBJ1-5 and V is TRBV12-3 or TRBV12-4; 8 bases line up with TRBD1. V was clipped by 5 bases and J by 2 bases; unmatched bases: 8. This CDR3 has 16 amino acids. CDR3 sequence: CASSPTGARGNQPQHF. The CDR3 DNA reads TGTGCCAGCAGTCCGACAGGGGCCAGGGGCAATCAGCCCCAGCATTTT.

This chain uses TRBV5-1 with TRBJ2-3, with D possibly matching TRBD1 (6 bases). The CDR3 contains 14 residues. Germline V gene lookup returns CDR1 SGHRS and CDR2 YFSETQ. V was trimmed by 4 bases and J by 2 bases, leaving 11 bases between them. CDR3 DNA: TGCGCCAGCAGCACAAAGGGGGACACAGATACGCAGTATTTT. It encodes CASSTKGDTDTQYF.

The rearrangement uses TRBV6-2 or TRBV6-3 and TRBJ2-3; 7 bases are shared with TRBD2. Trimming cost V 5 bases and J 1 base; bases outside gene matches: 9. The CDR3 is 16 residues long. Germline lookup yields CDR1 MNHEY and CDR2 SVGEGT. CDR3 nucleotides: TGTGCCAGCAGTCCCTGGCTAGCGGCTGGCACAGATACGCAGTATTTT. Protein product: CASSPWLAAGTDTQYF.

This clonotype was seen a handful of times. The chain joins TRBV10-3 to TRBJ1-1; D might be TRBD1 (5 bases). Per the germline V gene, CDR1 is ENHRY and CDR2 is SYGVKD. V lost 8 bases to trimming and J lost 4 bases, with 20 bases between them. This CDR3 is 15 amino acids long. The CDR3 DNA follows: TGTGCCATCCCCGGGCCCATCCCAAGGGGCACTGAAGCTTTCTTT. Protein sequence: CAIPGPIPRGTEAFF.

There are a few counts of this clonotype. The CDR3 is CASSLVGGGAGETQYF. As DNA, the CDR3 is TGTGCCAGCAGCTTAGTAGGCGGGGGGGCCGGGGAGACCCAGTACTTC. The rearrangement joins TRBV11-2 to TRBJ2-5, with 9 nucleotides matching TRBD2. Germline trimming cut 1 base from V and 5 bases from J; bases unmatched to any gene: 8. Germline values: CDR1 SGHAT, CDR2 FQNNGV. CDR3 length equals 16 residues.

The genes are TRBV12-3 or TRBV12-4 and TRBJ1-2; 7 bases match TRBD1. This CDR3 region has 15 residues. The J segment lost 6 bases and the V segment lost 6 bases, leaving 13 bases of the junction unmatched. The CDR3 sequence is CASRAQGGATDGYTF. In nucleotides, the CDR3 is TGTGCCAGCAGGGCCCAGGGGGGGGCGACGGATGGCTACACCTTC.

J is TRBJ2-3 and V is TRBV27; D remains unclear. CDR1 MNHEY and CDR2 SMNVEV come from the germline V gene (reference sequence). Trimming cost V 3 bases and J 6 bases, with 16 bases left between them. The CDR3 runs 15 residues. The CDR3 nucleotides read TGTGCCAGCAGTTTTCGTCCTCGAAGGTGGGATACGCAGTATTTT. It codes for CASSFRPRRWDTQYF.

The CDR3 loop reads CASSSGTGGDYGYTF. The CDR3 DNA is TGCGCCAGCAGCTCAGGGACAGGGGGCGATTATGGCTACACCTTC. The chain is built from TRBV5-1 and TRBJ1-2, with 12 bases aligning to TRBD1. With 3 bases clipped from V and 5 bases from J, the junction kept 5 bases outside the gene matches. The germline V gene encodes CDR1 SGHRS and CDR2 YFSETQ. The CDR3 runs to 15 residues.

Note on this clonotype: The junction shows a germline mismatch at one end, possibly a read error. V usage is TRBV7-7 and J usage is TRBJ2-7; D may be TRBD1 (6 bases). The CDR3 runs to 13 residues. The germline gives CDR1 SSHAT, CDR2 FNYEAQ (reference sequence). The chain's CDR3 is CASSLGSGGVQYF. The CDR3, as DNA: TGTGCTAGCAGCTTAGGAAGTGGGGGCGTGCAGTACTTC. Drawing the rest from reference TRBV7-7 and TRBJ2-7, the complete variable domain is GAGVSQSPRYKVTKRGQDVTLRCDPISSHATLYWYQQALGQGPEFLTYFNYEAQPDKSGLPSDRFSAERPEGSISTLTIQRTEQRDSAMYRCASSLGSGGVQYFGPGTRLTVT.

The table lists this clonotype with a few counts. This chain's CDR3 is CATQALYEQYF. The CDR3 coding sequence is TGTGCCACTCAGGCCCTCTACGAGCAGTACTTC. The rearrangement joins TRBV6-2 or TRBV6-3 to TRBJ2-7; no firm D call. There are 11 residues in the CDR3. From germline, CDR1 is MNHEY and CDR2 SVGEGT. With 10 bases removed from V and 3 bases from J, the gap between germline ends came to 10 bases.

The CDR3 coding sequence is TGTGCCAGCAGCTATGGACTAGAGGATGAGCAGTTCTTC. Translated, it gives CASSYGLEDEQFF. The chain carries TRBV11-2 and TRBJ2-1; the match to TRBD2 covers 7 bases. This CDR3 is 13 amino acids long. V dropped 4 bases and J dropped 8; count of bases not matched to a gene: 5. Looked up from germline, CDR1 is SGHAT and CDR2 is FQNNGV. Full variable domain (missing parts from reference TRBV11-2 and TRBJ2-1): EAGVAQSPRYKIIEKRQSVAFWCNPISGHATLYWYQQILGQGPKLLIQFQNNGVVDDSQLPKDRFSAERLKGVDSTLKIQPAKLEDSAVYLCASSYGLEDEQFFGPGTRLTVL.

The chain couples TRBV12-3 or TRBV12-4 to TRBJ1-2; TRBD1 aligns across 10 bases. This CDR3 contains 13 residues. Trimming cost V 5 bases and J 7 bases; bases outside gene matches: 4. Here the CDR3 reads CASSADRGGGYTF. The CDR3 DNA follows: TGTGCCAGCAGTGCGGACAGGGGGGGTGGCTACACCTTC.

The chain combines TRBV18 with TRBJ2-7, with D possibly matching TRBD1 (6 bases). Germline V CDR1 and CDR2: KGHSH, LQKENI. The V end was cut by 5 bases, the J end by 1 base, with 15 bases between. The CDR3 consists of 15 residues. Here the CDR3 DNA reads TGTGCCAGCTCAACCTCGGGACAAGCGTCCTACGAGCAGTACTTC. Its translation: CASSTSGQASYEQYF.

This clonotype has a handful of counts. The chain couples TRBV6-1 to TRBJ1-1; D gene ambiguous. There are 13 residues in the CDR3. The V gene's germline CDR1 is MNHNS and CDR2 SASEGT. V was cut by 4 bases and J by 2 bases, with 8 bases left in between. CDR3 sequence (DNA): TGTGCCAGCAGTGTGACGCTTAACACTGAAGCTTTCTTT. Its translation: CASSVTLNTEAFF.

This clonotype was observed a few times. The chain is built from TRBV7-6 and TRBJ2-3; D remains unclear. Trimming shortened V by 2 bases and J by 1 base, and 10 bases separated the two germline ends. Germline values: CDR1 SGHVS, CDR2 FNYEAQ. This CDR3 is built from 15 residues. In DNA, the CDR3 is TGTGCCAGCAGCTTACGGGCTAGAGGCACAGATACGCAGTATTTT. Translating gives CASSLRARGTDTQYF.